Sequencing of this TCR beta chain was carried out in a study of shared clonotypes between healthy human individuals. Overall study context: Used for every donor were three CD4 naive, three CD4 memory, two CD8 naive and one CD8 memory plate. Points from the study as a whole: With few donors, the genetic and exposure-history diversity represented was limited.

TCRdb's table, derived via immunoSEQ multiplex PCR, lists solely in-frame clones and lacks some. Among around 2,000,000 clones, 90% to 95% were seen once, and the ten largest hold roughly 1.7%. Unmatched junction bases numbered 8, after V lost 6 bases and J lost 11 bases. Germline loops: CDR1 ENHRY, CDR2 SYGVKD. The CDR3 sequence is 12 residues long. CD8 cells regarded as naive lacked CD45RO, were positively chosen for CCR7, and omitted terminally differentiated effector memory CD45RA+ cells. The sample holds one count of this clone. Its specificity is not known. The TCR sequence derives from a man aged 18 to 30 in good health. Some clones in this sample may be carry-over from other donors' samples. The material sequenced was naive CD8+ T cells from PBMCs. The V and J genes are TRBV10-3 and TRBJ2-7; 9 bases agree with TRBD1. The CDR3 sequence: CAIRKQGALEYF. The CDR3 nucleotides read TGTGCCATCAGGAAACAGGGGGCCCTGGAGTACTTC.